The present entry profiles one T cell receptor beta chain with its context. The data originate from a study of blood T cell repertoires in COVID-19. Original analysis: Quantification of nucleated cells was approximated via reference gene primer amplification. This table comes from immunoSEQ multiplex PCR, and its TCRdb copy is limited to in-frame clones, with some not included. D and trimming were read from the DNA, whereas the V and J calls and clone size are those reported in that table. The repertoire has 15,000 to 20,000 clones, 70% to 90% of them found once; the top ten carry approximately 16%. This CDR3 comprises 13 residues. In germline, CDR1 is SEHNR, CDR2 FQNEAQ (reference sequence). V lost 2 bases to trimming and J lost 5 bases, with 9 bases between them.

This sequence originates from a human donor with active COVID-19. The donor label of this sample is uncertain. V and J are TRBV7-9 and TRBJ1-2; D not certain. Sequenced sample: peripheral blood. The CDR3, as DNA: TGTGCCAGCAGCTTAACCAGTCCGTATGGCTACACCTTC. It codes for CASSLTSPYGYTF.